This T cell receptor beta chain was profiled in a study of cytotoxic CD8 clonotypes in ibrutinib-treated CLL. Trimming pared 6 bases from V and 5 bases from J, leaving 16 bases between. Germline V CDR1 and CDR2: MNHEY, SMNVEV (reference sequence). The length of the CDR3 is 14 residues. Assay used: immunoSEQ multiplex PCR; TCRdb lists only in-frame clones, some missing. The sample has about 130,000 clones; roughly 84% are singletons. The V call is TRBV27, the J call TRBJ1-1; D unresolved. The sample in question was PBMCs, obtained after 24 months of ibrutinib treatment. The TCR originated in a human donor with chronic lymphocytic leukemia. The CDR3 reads CASSHIPGSTEAFF. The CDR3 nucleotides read TGTGCCAGCAGCCATATTCCGGGCTCTACTGAAGCTTTCTTT.